This T cell receptor beta chain stems from a study of regulatory T cells in long-lasting Graves disease. This clonotype was seen many times. The authors built TCR beta libraries using iRepertoire HTBI primers and Arm-PCR of CDR3 regions. Each CDR3 protein gets one entry after TCRdb re-called the multiplex PCR reads with MiXCR. The sample has roughly 400,000 distinct CDR3 sequences; 14% to 15% are singletons. The CDR3 runs 15 residues. Germline V gene data show CDR1 as SGHTA and CDR2 as FQGTGA. The junction had 10 bases not matched to a gene; V was cut back by 5 bases and J by 7 bases. Time point reported: newly diagnosed GD, antithyroid drugs for less than 3 months. Extracted PBMC RNA gave rise to the TCR library. The sample also formed part of further work on T cells in Graves' hyperthyroidism and ophthalmopathy.

The material was peripheral blood mononuclear cells (PBMCs), obtained at new diagnosis, from a patient treated with antithyroid drugs. The sequence was obtained from a woman between 40 and 50 years old with Graves disease. V gene TRBV7-3 combines with J gene TRBJ2-1; 8 nucleotides agree with TRBD2. CDR3 sequence (DNA): TGTGCCAGCAGCCCGGGAGGGAGCGGGAGTAATGAGCAGTTCTTC. Protein: CASSPGGSGSNEQFF.